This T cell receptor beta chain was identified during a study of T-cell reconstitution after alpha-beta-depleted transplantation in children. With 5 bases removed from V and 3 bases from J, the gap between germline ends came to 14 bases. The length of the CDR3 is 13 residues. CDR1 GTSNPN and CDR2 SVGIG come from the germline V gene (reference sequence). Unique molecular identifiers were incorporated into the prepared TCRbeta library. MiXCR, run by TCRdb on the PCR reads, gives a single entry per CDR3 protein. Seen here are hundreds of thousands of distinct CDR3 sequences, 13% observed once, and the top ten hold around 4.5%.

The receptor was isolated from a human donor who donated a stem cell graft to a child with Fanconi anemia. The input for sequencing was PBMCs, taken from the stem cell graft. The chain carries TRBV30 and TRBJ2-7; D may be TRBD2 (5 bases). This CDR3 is CAWLGVPNYEQYF. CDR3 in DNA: TGTGCCTGGCTGGGAGTCCCGAACTACGAGCAGTACTTC. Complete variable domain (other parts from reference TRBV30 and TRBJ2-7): SQTIHQWPATLVQPVGSPLSLECTVEGTSNPNLYWYRQAAGRGLQLLFYSVGIGQISSEVPQNLSASRPQDRQFILSSKKLLLSDSGFYLCAWLGVPNYEQYFGPGTRLTVT.